The next 13 T cell receptor beta chains were all read from a single sample in a study of blood T cell repertoires in COVID-19. Using immunoSEQ multiplex PCR, the repertoire was profiled, and TCRdb retains in-frame clones only, with some absent. The data contain tens of thousands of clones, 78% of them singletons. Sequencing was performed on peripheral blood. These receptors all stem from a man in his 70s with COVID-19, enrolled during active disease.

This rearrangement joins TRBV11-3 to TRBJ2-1; 13 bases fit TRBD2. Germline values: CDR1 SGHNT, CDR2 YENEEA. The V segment lost 5 bases and the J segment 7 bases; nucleotides outside the gene matches: 5. The CDR3 has 15 residues. The CDR3 DNA sequence: TGTGCCAGCAGCCGGACTAGCGGGAGTGGGAATGAGCAGTTCTTC. Encoded protein: CASSRTSGSGNEQFF. Using reference TRBV11-3 and TRBJ2-1 for the parts outside the CDR3, the full variable domain is EAGVVQSPRYKIIEKKQPVAFWCNPISGHNTLYWYLQNLGQGPELLIRYENEEAVDDSQLPKDRFSAERLKGVDSTLKIQPAELGDSAVYLCASSRTSGSGNEQFFGPGTRLTVL.

In this sample, this clone turned up a few times. The rearrangement links TRBV4-1 to TRBJ1-5, with D hard to call. V shed 1 base and J shed 8 bases, with 12 bases lying between them. CDR1 is MGHRA and CDR2 is YSYEKL in the germline V gene. The CDR3 consists of 14 residues. The CDR3 sequence is CASSQAAGDKPQHF. Here the CDR3 DNA reads TGCGCCAGCAGCCAAGCGGCCGGGGATAAGCCCCAGCATTTT.

The rearrangement uses TRBV7-2 and TRBJ2-1; 10 positions match TRBD2. With 8 bases clipped from V and 8 bases from J, the junction kept 12 bases outside the gene matches. The CDR3 has 15 residues. The germline V gene encodes CDR1 SGHTA and CDR2 FQGNSA. The DNA of the CDR3 is TGTGCCAGCGTCCTAACCCCTAGCGGGAGTTATGAGCAGTTCTTC. This encodes CASVLTPSGSYEQFF.

This clone was counted ten times or more. CDR3 nucleotide sequence: TGTGCCAGCAACGGACTAGCGGGGTCCTACGAGCAGTACTTC. Its translation: CASNGLAGSYEQYF. The rearrangement joins TRBV2 to TRBJ2-7; 12 bases fit TRBD2. The J segment lost 1 base and the V segment lost 7 bases, leaving 2 bases of the junction unmatched. The CDR3 contains 14 residues. CDR1 SNHLY and CDR2 FYNNEI come from the germline V gene.

The chain has TRBV18 and TRBJ2-1; 9 bases are a match to TRBD2. The CDR3 runs 16 residues. Germline V gene data show CDR1 as KGHSH and CDR2 as LQKENI. V was clipped by 6 bases and J by 6 bases; unmatched bases: 12. The CDR3, as DNA: TGTGCCAGCTCCACTAGGTCTAGCGGGATGCCCAATGAGCAGTTCTTC. Its translation: CASSTRSSGMPNEQFF. The complete variable domain, with remaining parts taken from reference TRBV18 and TRBJ2-1, reads NAGVMQNPRHLVRRRGQEARLRCSPMKGHSHVYWYRQLPEEGLKFMVYLQKENIIDESGMPKERFSAEFPKEGPSILRIQQVVRGDSAAYFCASSTRSSGMPNEQFFGPGTRLTVL.

CDR3: CASSKVDRAAGNTIYF. The CDR3 region has the DNA TGTGCCAGCAGCAAGGTGGACAGGGCTGCTGGAAACACCATATATTTT. The V and J genes are TRBV21-1 and TRBJ1-3; the table's D call, TRBD1, has no DNA check behind it. TRBV21-1 is a documented pseudogene. The CDR3 consists of 16 residues.

V usage is TRBV6-5 and J usage is TRBJ1-5; D not certain. CDR1 and CDR2 (germline): MNHEY, SVGAGI. There are 13 residues in the CDR3. The germline V and J ends were trimmed by 0 bases and 8 bases, with 8 bases remaining between them. The chain's CDR3 is CASSYSAGEPQHF. The CDR3 nucleotides are TGTGCCAGCAGTTACTCGGCCGGGGAGCCCCAGCATTTT.

The chain combines TRBV6-5 with TRBJ1-5; TRBD1 matches at 11 bases. Germline CDR1 and CDR2: MNHEY and SVGAGI. V shed 6 bases and J 6 bases; nucleotides not matched to a gene: 7. CDR3 length: 15 residues. The CDR3 loop reads CASRGGQGAGQPQHF. In DNA, the CDR3 is TGTGCCAGCAGAGGCGGACAGGGGGCAGGTCAGCCCCAGCATTTT.

V and J are TRBV7-9 and TRBJ2-3, with D perhaps TRBD1 (7 bases). The V end lost 5 bases, the J end lost 7 bases, and 25 bases lay between the germline ends. The V gene's germline CDR1 is SEHNR and CDR2 FQNEAQ (reference sequence). CDR3 length: 17 residues. In nucleotides, the CDR3 is TGTGCCAGCAGCCCCCGGAGGGGGCGGGTAACGCGGCATACGCAGTATTTT. Its protein product is CASSPRRGRVTRHTQYF.

The chain has TRBV7-2 and TRBJ1-2, with TRBD1 as a possible D gene (5 bases). Trimming took 4 bases from V and 3 from J, leaving 15 bases between them. CDR1 is SGHTA and CDR2 is FQGNSA in the germline V gene. The length of the CDR3 is 15 residues. The CDR3 nucleotides are TGTGCCAGCAGCTGGCGCACGGGGGAGGACTATGGCTACACCTTC. This gives the protein CASSWRTGEDYGYTF.

The chain carries TRBV12-3 or TRBV12-4 and TRBJ2-1; no firm D call. V gave up 5 bases and J gave up 7 bases, with 9 bases separating them. The CDR3 contains 12 residues. The CDR3 sequence: CASSLSPNEQFF. CDR3 sequence (DNA): TGTGCCAGCAGTCTAAGTCCGAATGAGCAGTTCTTC.

This clone was picked up many times. The chain links TRBV5-1 to TRBJ2-7; the D gene is possibly TRBD2 (6 bases). Per germline, CDR1 SGHRS and CDR2 YFSETQ. The V and J ends lost 4 bases and 3 bases respectively, with 26 bases between them. The CDR3 length is 18 residues. Here the CDR3 reads CASSQREWTTLGNYEQYF. In nucleotides, the CDR3 is TGCGCCAGCAGCCAGAGAGAATGGACTACCCTGGGAAACTACGAGCAGTACTTC.

This chain uses TRBV28 with TRBJ1-1, with 8 bases that match TRBD1. The CDR3 runs 16 residues. After removal of 7 bases from V and 0 bases from J, the junction contained 10 bases not matched to a gene. The germline V gene has CDR1 MDHEN and CDR2 SYDVKM. The CDR3 spells CASKPGQGGMNTEAFF. The CDR3 DNA is TGTGCCAGCAAACCTGGACAGGGCGGAATGAACACTGAAGCTTTCTTT.